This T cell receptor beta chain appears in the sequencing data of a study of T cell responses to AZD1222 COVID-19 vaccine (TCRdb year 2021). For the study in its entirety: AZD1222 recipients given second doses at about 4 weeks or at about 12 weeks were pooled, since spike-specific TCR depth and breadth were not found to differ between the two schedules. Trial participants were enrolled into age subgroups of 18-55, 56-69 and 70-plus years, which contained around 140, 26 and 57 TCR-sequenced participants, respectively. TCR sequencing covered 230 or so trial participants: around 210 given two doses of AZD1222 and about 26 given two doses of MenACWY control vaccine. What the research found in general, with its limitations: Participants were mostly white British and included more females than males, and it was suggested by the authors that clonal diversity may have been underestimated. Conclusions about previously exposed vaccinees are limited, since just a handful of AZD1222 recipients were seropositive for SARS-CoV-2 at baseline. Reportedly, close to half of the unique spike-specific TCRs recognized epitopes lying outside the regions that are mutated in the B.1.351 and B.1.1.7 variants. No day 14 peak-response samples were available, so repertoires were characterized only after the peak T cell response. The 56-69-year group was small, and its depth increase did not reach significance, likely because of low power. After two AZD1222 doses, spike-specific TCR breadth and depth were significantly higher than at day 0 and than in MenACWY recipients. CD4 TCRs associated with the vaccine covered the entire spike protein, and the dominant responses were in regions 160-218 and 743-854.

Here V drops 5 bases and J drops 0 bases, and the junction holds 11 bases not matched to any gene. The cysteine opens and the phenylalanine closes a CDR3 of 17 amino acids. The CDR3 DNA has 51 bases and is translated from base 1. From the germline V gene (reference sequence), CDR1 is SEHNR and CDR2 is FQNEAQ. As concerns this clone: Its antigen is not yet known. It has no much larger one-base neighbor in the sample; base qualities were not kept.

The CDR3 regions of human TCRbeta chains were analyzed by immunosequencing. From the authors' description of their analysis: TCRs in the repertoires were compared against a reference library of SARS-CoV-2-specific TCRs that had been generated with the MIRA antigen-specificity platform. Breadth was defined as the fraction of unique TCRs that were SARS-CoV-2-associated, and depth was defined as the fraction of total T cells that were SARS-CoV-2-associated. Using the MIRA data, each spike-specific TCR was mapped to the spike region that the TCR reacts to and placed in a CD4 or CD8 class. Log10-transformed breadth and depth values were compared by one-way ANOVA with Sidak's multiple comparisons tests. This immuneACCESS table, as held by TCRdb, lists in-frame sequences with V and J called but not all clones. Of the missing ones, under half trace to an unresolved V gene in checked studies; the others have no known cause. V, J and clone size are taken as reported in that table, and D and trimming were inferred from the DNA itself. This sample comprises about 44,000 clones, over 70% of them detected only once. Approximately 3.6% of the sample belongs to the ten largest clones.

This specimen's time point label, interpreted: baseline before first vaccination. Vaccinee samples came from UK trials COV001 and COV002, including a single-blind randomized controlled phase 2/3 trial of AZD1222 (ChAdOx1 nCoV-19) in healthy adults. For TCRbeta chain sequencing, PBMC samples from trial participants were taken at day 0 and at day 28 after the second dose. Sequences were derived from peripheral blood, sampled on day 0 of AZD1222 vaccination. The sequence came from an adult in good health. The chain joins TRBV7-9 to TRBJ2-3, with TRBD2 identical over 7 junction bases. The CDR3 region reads CASSPLKASGSTDTQYF. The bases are TGTGCCAGCAGCCCCCTAAAGGCTAGCGGTAGCACAGATACGCAGTATTTT.